One sample yielded the 29 T cell receptor beta chains listed below, sequenced in a study of blood T cell repertoires in COVID-19. The table came from immunoSEQ multiplex PCR; TCRdb's copy has only in-frame clones and leaves some out. The sample consists of about 360,000 clones, 81% of them appearing once. The sample taken for sequencing was peripheral blood. The receptors were gathered from a human donor with acute or convalescent COVID-19. The donor label of this sample is uncertain.

The chain is built from TRBV7-9 and TRBJ1-1; D is uncertain. Germline V CDR1 and CDR2: SEHNR, FQNEAQ (reference sequence). This CDR3 is built from 15 residues. With 3 bases removed from V and 7 bases from J, the gap between germline ends came to 18 bases. The CDR3 sequence is CASSFLATSGDEAFF. CDR3 nucleotides: TGTGCCAGCAGCTTCCTCGCGACCTCCGGGGATGAAGCTTTCTTT.

This clone turned up a few times. The chain uses TRBV6-2 or TRBV6-3 and TRBJ1-1; a weak D match, TRBD1 (5 bases). This CDR3 contains 13 residues. The V gene's germline CDR1 is MNHEY and CDR2 SVGEGT. Trimming pared 5 bases from V and 3 bases from J, leaving 10 bases between. This CDR3 is CASSLGTYTEAFF. CDR3 bases: TGTGCCAGCAGTCTGGGGACTTACACTGAAGCTTTCTTT.

The table lists this clone with a few counts. The rearrangement uses TRBV27 and TRBJ1-1; D is undetermined. The CDR3 is 13 residues long. The V gene's germline CDR1 is MNHEY and CDR2 SMNVEV (reference sequence). The V end lost 2 bases, the J end lost 3 bases, and 7 bases lay between the germline ends. The CDR3 DNA follows: TGTGCCAGCAGTTTAAGGAGGGACACTGAAGCTTTCTTT. Its translation: CASSLRRDTEAFF.

This sequence joins TRBV5-8 and TRBJ2-1; a weak D match, TRBD1 (5 bases). CDR1 and CDR2 (germline): SGHTS, YDEGEE. This CDR3 comprises 20 residues. Trimming stripped 3 bases from V and 0 bases from J, with 25 bases between. CDR3 bases: TGTGCCAGCAGCTCCTTCATACAGGAGACCCCTGAGAGCTCCTACAATGAGCAGTTCTTC. Amino acids: CASSSFIQETPESSYNEQFF.

This sequence joins TRBV18 and TRBJ2-7; 8 bases are a match to TRBD1. V lost 6 bases, J lost 2 bases, and 6 bases stayed unmatched. Germline loops: CDR1 KGHSH, CDR2 LQKENI. The CDR3 loop spans 14 amino acids. CDR3 in amino acids: CASSAQGAAYEQYF. The CDR3 DNA reads TGTGCCAGCTCGGCCCAGGGGGCTGCCTACGAGCAGTACTTC.

A remark on this clone: A single base separates this from a much larger clone, so it may be a read error. The chain is built from TRBV2 and TRBJ2-7, with 8 bases aligning to TRBD1. The ends lost 6 bases at V and 2 bases at J; junction bases unmatched: 3. Looked up from germline, CDR1 is SNHLY and CDR2 is FYNNEI. The CDR3 loop spans 13 amino acids. In DNA, the CDR3 is TGTGCCAGCAGCCGGGACAGGCCCTACGAGCAGTACTTC. Protein: CASSRDRPYEQYF.

A single count supports this clone. This chain connects TRBV19 to TRBJ1-1; weak D call: TRBD1 (6 bases). CDR3 length: 13 residues. Trimming shortened V by 4 bases and J by 4 bases, and 10 bases separated the two germline ends. The germline V gene has CDR1 LNHDA and CDR2 SQIVND (reference sequence). CDR3 sequence (DNA): TGTGCCAGTAGTAGGGGGCGTTTCACTGAAGCTTTCTTT. Residues: CASSRGRFTEAFF.

This chain joins TRBV5-1 and TRBJ2-7; 7 bases fit TRBD1. Unmatched junction bases numbered 8, after V lost 3 bases and J lost 8 bases. The CDR3 loop spans 13 amino acids. Germline V gene sequence: CDR1 SGHRS, CDR2 YFSETQ. The CDR3 DNA follows: TGCGCCAGCAGCTCTGACAGGGCAGGGAAGCAGTACTTC. Encoded protein: CASSSDRAGKQYF.

This chain joins TRBV6-5 and TRBJ2-7; 11 bases line up with TRBD1. The J segment lost 2 bases and the V segment lost 7 bases, leaving 4 bases of the junction unmatched. CDR1 is MNHEY, CDR2 SVGAGI, per germline. The CDR3 spans 14 residues. The CDR3 region is CASMRGQGAYEQYF. The DNA for the CDR3 is TGTGCCAGCATGCGGGGACAGGGGGCCTACGAGCAGTACTTC.

The chain uses TRBV5-1 and TRBJ1-1, with 7 bases matching TRBD1. The CDR3 is 15 amino acids. The V gene end was trimmed by 6 bases and the J gene end by 0 bases; junction bases not matched to a gene: 8. Germline CDR1 is SGHRS and CDR2 is YFSETQ. This chain's CDR3 is CASTLGGRLNTEAFF. The CDR3 DNA reads TGCGCCAGCACCCTAGGGGGCAGGCTGAACACTGAAGCTTTCTTT.

This rearrangement joins TRBV5-4 to TRBJ2-1; the match to TRBD2 covers 10 bases. The length of the CDR3 is 15 residues. The germline CDR1 and CDR2 sequences are SGHNT and YYREEE (reference sequence). Germline trimming cut 0 bases from V and 7 bases from J; bases unmatched to any gene: 4. CDR3 protein: CASSLDSGGGNEQFF. DNA for the CDR3: TGTGCCAGCAGCTTGGACAGCGGGGGGGGGAATGAGCAGTTCTTC.

The chain has TRBV6-5 and TRBJ2-4, with D perhaps TRBD1 (6 bases). V was cut by 6 bases and J by 5 bases, with 11 bases left in between. The CDR3 is made up of 13 amino acids. Germline V gives CDR1 MNHEY, CDR2 SVGAGI. The CDR3 loop is CASSLRGENIQYF. CDR3 nucleotides: TGTGCCAGCAGCCTCAGGGGTGAAAACATTCAGTACTTC.

The count of this clone is one. V and J are TRBV5-1 and TRBJ2-2; TRBD2 is a possible D gene (5 bases). The V gene lost 1 base and the J gene lost 4 bases, with 14 bases spanning the gap. Germline V gene lookup returns CDR1 SGHRS and CDR2 YFSETQ. The CDR3 is 16 residues long. CDR3 amino acids: CASSLTAGPLTGELFF. The CDR3 nucleotides read TGCGCCAGCAGCTTGACGGCGGGTCCTCTCACCGGGGAGCTGTTTTTT. The full variable domain, completed using reference TRBV5-1 and TRBJ2-2, is KAGVTQTPRYLIKTRGQQVTLSCSPISGHRSVSWYQQTPGQGLQFLFEYFSETQRNKGNFPGRFSGRQFSNSRSEMNVSTLELGDSALYLCASSLTAGPLTGELFFGEGSRLTVL.

J is TRBJ1-1 and V is TRBV5-1; D unresolved. The CDR3 is 13 residues long. V dropped 4 bases and J dropped 7 bases, with 14 bases sitting between them. Germline assignment: CDR1 SGHRS and CDR2 YFSETQ. The CDR3 sequence: CASSSLTEGEAFF. The CDR3 DNA sequence: TGCGCCAGCAGCAGCCTGACCGAGGGTGAAGCTTTCTTT.

This clone occurred once. The V gene is TRBV27, the J gene TRBJ1-1; D gene unclear. The V gene's germline CDR1 is MNHEY and CDR2 SMNVEV (reference sequence). This CDR3 region has 16 residues. Trimming stripped 5 bases from V and 1 base from J, with 17 bases between. CDR3 loop: CASSPTLGRGNTEAFF. CDR3 bases: TGTGCCAGCAGTCCAACCTTAGGCCGGGGGAACACTGAAGCTTTCTTT.

The rearrangement links TRBV29-1 to TRBJ1-5, with D possibly matching TRBD1 (5 bases). CDR3 length equals 16 residues. Trimming pared 7 bases from V and 1 base from J, leaving 20 bases between. Germline V gives CDR1 SQVTM, CDR2 ANQGSEA. The CDR3 DNA sequence: TGCAGCGGAGACAGTCTTAATTCCCTAAGCAATCAGCCCCAGCATTTT. This encodes CSGDSLNSLSNQPQHF.

The chain couples TRBV5-8 to TRBJ2-5; 7 nucleotides line up with TRBD2. J was trimmed by 1 base and V by 4 bases; bases with no gene match: 4. The CDR3 totals 14 residues. Germline V gives CDR1 SGHTS, CDR2 YDEGEE. The CDR3 bases are TGTGCCAGCAGCACTTCGGGGGGCCAAGAGACCCAGTACTTC. Amino acids: CASSTSGGQETQYF.

Concerning this clone: One end of the junction does not line up with germline, which may come from a read error. This chain links TRBV5-5 with TRBJ1-5; 9 nucleotides line up with TRBD1. Germline V gene lookup returns CDR1 SGHKS and CDR2 YYEKEE (reference sequence). This CDR3 has 16 residues. The CDR3 nucleotides are TGTGCCAGCAGCAGGACAGGGGACCGTGTCAATCAGCCCCGGCATTTT. Translated: CASSRTGDRVNQPRHF.

The CDR3 protein is CASSRDTGFNQPQHF. CDR3 coding DNA: TGTGCCAGCAGCCGAGATACAGGGTTTAATCAGCCCCAGCATTTT. The chain uses TRBV7-9 and TRBJ1-5; TRBD1 might be the D (6 bases). The V end lost 5 bases, the J end lost 4 bases, and 15 bases lay between the germline ends. The CDR3 is made up of 15 amino acids. The germline CDR1 and CDR2 sequences are SEHNR and FQNEAQ (reference sequence).

A few counts support this clone. The chain is built from TRBV2 and TRBJ2-1; 7 bases match TRBD2. Germline V gene sequence: CDR1 SNHLY, CDR2 FYNNEI. J was trimmed by 7 bases and V by 6 bases; bases with no gene match: 12. The CDR3 covers 15 residues. CDR3 bases: TGTGCCAGCAGCGAACTGGGGGGGGATATGAATGAGCAGTTCTTC. Its protein product is CASSELGGDMNEQFF.

This chain links TRBV7-9 with TRBJ2-1, with TRBD2 matching over 12 bases. The V and J ends lost 1 base and 8 bases, in that order; junction bases with no gene match: 6. Germline V lookup: CDR1 SEHNR, CDR2 FQNEAQ (reference sequence). The CDR3 loop spans 16 amino acids. In DNA form, the CDR3 reads TGTGCCAGCAGCTTAGGAAGACTAGCGGGAGCAGATGAGCAGTTCTTC. Encoded protein: CASSLGRLAGADEQFF.

The V call is TRBV5-4, the J call TRBJ1-2, with TRBD1 identical over 9 bases. The V segment lost 0 bases and the J segment 5 bases; nucleotides outside the gene matches: 2. This CDR3 spans 14 amino acids. Germline V gene lookup returns CDR1 SGHNT and CDR2 YYREEE (reference sequence). The CDR3 loop reads CASSLVGQGYGYTF. CDR3 nucleotide sequence: TGTGCCAGCAGCTTGGTCGGACAGGGGTATGGCTACACCTTC.

The V and J genes are TRBV27 and TRBJ1-6; a weak D match, TRBD1 (5 bases). In germline, CDR1 is MNHEY, CDR2 SMNVEV (reference sequence). V was pared by 2 bases and J by 9 bases, with 11 bases between. The CDR3 is made up of 14 amino acids. CDR3 sequence: CASSLIGGSSPLHF. CDR3 DNA: TGTGCCAGCAGTTTAATCGGGGGGAGTTCACCCCTCCACTTT.

The chain links TRBV28 to TRBJ2-4; possibly TRBD2 for D (6 bases). Germline-derived CDR1 and CDR2 are MDHEN and SYDVKM. The CDR3 runs 17 residues. Trimming took off 8 bases at V and 2 bases at J, with 22 bases between the two ends. The CDR3 here is CASGPGSAGISKNIQYF. For the CDR3, the DNA is TGTGCCAGCGGGCCCGGGAGTGCTGGGATTTCCAAAAACATTCAGTACTTC. The variable domain in full, completed from reference TRBV28 and TRBJ2-4, reads DVKVTQSSRYLVKRTGEKVFLECVQDMDHENMFWYRQDPGLGLRLIYFSYDVKMKEKGDIPEGYSVSREKKERFSLILESASTNQTSMYLCASGPGSAGISKNIQYFGAGTRLSVL.

V is TRBV28 and J is TRBJ1-4; D perhaps matches TRBD1 (5 bases). The CDR3 totals 12 residues. From germline, CDR1 is MDHEN and CDR2 SYDVKM. V gave up 7 bases and J gave up 8 bases, with 11 bases separating them. CDR3 coding DNA: TGTGCCAGCAACAGGTGGGGAGAAAAACTGTTTTTT. Translating gives CASNRWGEKLFF.

The chain employs TRBV5-1 and TRBJ1-1; 7 positions agree with TRBD1. V trimming: 4 bases; J trimming: 0 bases; junction bases outside the gene matches: 6. CDR1 and CDR2 from the germline V gene are SGHRS and YFSETQ. CDR3 length equals 15 residues. This CDR3 is CASSPDRALNTEAFF. CDR3 sequence (DNA): TGCGCCAGCAGCCCCGACAGGGCTTTGAACACTGAAGCTTTCTTT.

The chain uses TRBV6-5 and TRBJ2-1; 11 bases fit TRBD2. Germline V gives CDR1 MNHEY, CDR2 SVGAGI. This CDR3 is built from 14 residues. After removal of 7 bases from V and 3 bases from J, the junction contained 2 bases not matched to a gene. Here the CDR3 reads CASTGTSGYNEQFF. The DNA for the CDR3 is TGTGCCAGCACCGGGACTAGCGGCTACAATGAGCAGTTCTTC.

The rearrangement links TRBV28 to TRBJ1-2, with 7 bases aligning to TRBD1. Trimming at V came to 6 bases and at J to 3 bases, leaving 7 bases not matched to a gene. CDR1 MDHEN and CDR2 SYDVKM come from the germline V gene. This CDR3 is 14 amino acids long. CDR3 protein: CASRSTGTYYGYTF. CDR3 nucleotide sequence: TGTGCCAGCAGGTCGACAGGGACGTACTATGGCTACACCTTC.

The rearrangement joins TRBV18 to TRBJ1-1, with unresolved D. There are 14 residues in the CDR3. Germline V gene data show CDR1 as KGHSH and CDR2 as LQKENI. The V gene lost 3 bases and the J gene lost 3 bases, with 11 bases spanning the gap. CDR3 amino acids: CASSPDRVYTEAFF. CDR3 in DNA: TGTGCCAGCTCACCCGACCGGGTCTACACTGAAGCTTTCTTT. Complete variable domain (other parts from reference TRBV18 and TRBJ1-1): NAGVMQNPRHLVRRRGQEARLRCSPMKGHSHVYWYRQLPEEGLKFMVYLQKENIIDESGMPKERFSAEFPKEGPSILRIQQVVRGDSAAYFCASSPDRVYTEAFFGQGTRLTVV.